This section outlines one T cell receptor (beta chain) sequence together with its context. Which antigen it targets is not known. Its ends do not fully match the called genes, so a read error is possible. This sample is drawn from a study of cytomegalovirus exposure and HLA in healthy donors (dated by TCRdb to the late 2010s). Some background on the complete study: According to an earlier analysis of a few hundred of the donors, about 170 million T cells yielded 95 million to 140 million unique TCR beta sequences and around 300 Gb of sequence data. An early release that covered roughly 600 HLA-typed donors contained approximately 320 gigabases of sequencing data and tens of millions of unique TCR sequences. The genetic ancestry cluster associated with self-reported Caucasian donors included about 84% of the 300 to 450 genotyped donors. The study aimed to test whether signatures of past pathogen exposure could be identified by cataloging public T cell receptors. The T cell repertoires of several hundred subjects were profiled by immunosequencing and related to cytomegalovirus serostatus. In addition to the first cohort of 500 to 850 subjects, a separate validation cohort of some 120 different subjects was used. High-throughput TCR immunosequencing, statistical association of individual TCRs with disease status, and machine learning were combined to predict cytomegalovirus infection status. In a later analysis, previously published TCR beta repertoires from some 640 donors were re-analyzed and high-resolution HLA genotyping was added so that TCR occurrence patterns could be studied. In the later analysis, no new phenotypic data were used to find candidate immune exposures; instead, reliance was placed on TCR beta sequences and their occurrence across donors. An earlier analysis of fewer than 700 of the donors applied high-throughput TCR beta sequencing to assess whether each TCR beta V gene segment acted as functional or pseudogenic. Donor age, sex, ethnicity and CMV serostatus were compiled together with the repertoire data. A later genetic analysis took genome-wide SNP genotypes for about three fifths of the 666 donors and used that subset as a discovery cohort. All discovery cohort repertoires had been generated on a single sequencing platform. Class I and class II HLA loci were covered by the typing at four-digit resolution. Typing coverage differed by locus: A, B, C, DRB1 and DQB1 were typed in roughly 629-630 donors, DQA1 in 522, DPA1 in around 580, and DPB1 in 400 to 490. A handful of DR-DQ haplotypes were handled as single units for association and clustering because linkage in the cohort was strong. On average, roughly 200,000 unique TCR beta nucleotide sequences were sequenced per donor among about 400 genotyped donors of the cohort, with 15% to 20% of those sequences being non-productive. Summary of the overall study and its limitations: Three of the identified cytomegalovirus-associated TCR beta chains were confirmed in vitro to be specific for cytomegalovirus antigens. Across donors, most TCR sequences were observed very rarely, whereas some public TCRs were present in many individuals. According to a later analysis, parvovirus B19, influenza, CMV and Epstein-Barr virus appeared linked to several top co-occurrence clusters. Most CMV-associated TCR beta chains appeared to be HLA-restricted in a later analysis, and the HLA associations seemed to be driven largely by CMV exposure. Some IMGT-functional V segments, including TRBV6-2 and TRBV6-3, could not be told apart with the 87-base-pair reads, so those segments were excluded. According to a later genetic analysis, donors in an Asian-associated ancestry cluster had fewer N-insertions in productive TCRs than the roughly 670-donor mean. Broadly in line with IMGT annotations, most TCR beta V segments showed up in productive rearrangements about 87% or about 30% of the time in an earlier analysis of roughly 590 of the donors. A group of highly shared sequence variants was considered likely to be a technical artifact of the sequencing pipeline. A further reported finding was that TCR beta sequences accurately predicted the HLA-A and HLA-B alleles for most subjects in the first cohort. Specific HLA alleles were associated with roughly 16,000 TCR beta sequences at a false discovery rate of 0.05 in a later analysis. In a later analysis, HLA-associated TCR beta chains showed more clonal expansion and lower generation probabilities than non-associated chains that were equally common. The presence/absence analyses assumed that sequencing depth was roughly uniform across donors, and that assumption may not be true. The study gave a list of more than 150 TCR beta chains associated with cytomegalovirus. Cytomegalovirus status was reported to be diagnosed by the classifier with high specificity and sensitivity in both the original and validation cohorts. Immune exposure information for the cohort was limited to CMV serostatus. HLA typing was unavailable for some donors at each locus, so association tests used only the typed subset. The earlier analysis of about 600 of the donors excluded approximately 15 rarely observed V segments, including chromosome 9 orphons, because counts were too low. Correlated functional status among segregating V segments might reflect linkage disequilibrium, but an unknown experimental factor could not be ruled out. It was suggested by the authors that the approach could potentially be generalized to other disease states and immunological phenotypes. When HLA alleles, especially DR and DQ, strongly co-occurred, TCR associations were difficult to assign to individual alleles. In a later analysis, the rate of TCR association differed among HLA loci, with DRB1 alleles having the most associated TCRs and HLA-C alleles having the fewest. Only TCR beta chains were sequenced in this cohort, and the absence of alpha or paired-chain data limited detectable features. V-gene and J-gene trimming of TCR beta chains was associated with a missense DCLRE1C variant in a later genetic analysis, and the association was replicated in an independent cohort.

The library was made by the immunoSEQ multiplex PCR assay. A mixture of 60 forward primers for TCR Vbeta segments and 13 reverse primers for TCR Jbeta segments was used in the multiplex PCR. The CDR3 region of rearranged TCR beta genes was amplified from genomic DNA with a multiplex PCR assay. The amplified TCR beta libraries were sequenced on the Illumina HiSeq System as 87-base-pair reads. Processing in the source paper ran as follows. A later analysis tallied some 79 million unique TCR beta chains across the 640 or so repertoires, and some 10 million of those chains were shared by two or more donors. Raw reads were error-corrected and collapsed into unique sequences with a nearest-neighbor algorithm that merged closely related sequences to remove PCR and sequencing errors. V, D and J gene segments were assigned by aligning CDR3 sequences to IMGT reference sequences. For a sequence to be retained, at least a six-nucleotide match to both a V gene segment and a J gene segment was required. Rearrangements were classified as productive when the CDR3 lacked stop codons and remained in frame with V and J, and all other rearrangements were classified as non-productive. CDR3 was defined by IMGT convention, running from the second conserved V-encoded cysteine to the conserved J-encoded phenylalanine. Sequences without an unambiguous match to a single V gene segment were excluded from the earlier analysis of a few hundred of the donors. In an earlier analysis of around 590 of the donors, a V segment was called functional when productive rearrangements were above 56.7%, and segregating when the standard deviation between donors exceeded 5%. A statistical classification framework was built for diagnosing cytomegalovirus status from the catalog of TCR beta chain sequences. In a later analysis, TCR nucleotide sequences were compared against IMGT/GENE-DB human TR gene sequences so that V and J genes could be assigned. In a later analysis, CDR3 sequences and most-parsimonious VDJ recombination scenarios were assigned using the TCRdist pipeline. In a later analysis, each TCR beta chain was defined by its CDR3 amino acid sequence together with its V-gene family, and reads lacking a unique V-gene family were excluded. To address suspected cross-contamination and a sequencing artifact, a later analysis removed several hundred highly shared, low-generation-probability nucleotide sequences. In a later analysis, a clonal expansion index for each public chain was calculated from normalized within-repertoire ranks of inferred template counts. In a later analysis, generation probabilities were computed with a VDJ recombination model fitted to out-of-frame rearrangements, and the resulting probabilities were checked against IGoR. Hypergeometric tests were used in a later analysis to score TCR-TCR, TCR-HLA and TCR-CMV co-occurrence, with a repertoire-size bias correction applied to the TCR pairs. In a later analysis, false discovery rates were estimated by permuting HLA or CMV assignments 20 times. In a later analysis, co-occurring TCRs were grouped using DBSCAN, with TCRdist sequence similarity added in when clustering inside HLA-allele-positive subsets. Co-occurrence clustering excluded repertoires with fewer than 30,000 or more than 120,000 public chains, plus five with anomalous nucleotide sharing. The clones in this table, taken by TCRdb from immuneACCESS, are in-frame only. Not every clone is retained; where verified, under half of the shortfall comes from an unresolved V gene, and the cause of the rest is unknown. V and J calls and clone size are copied from that table; D and trimming were computed from the DNA. This sample has fewer than 150,000 clones in its table, and 75% to 80% of those were observed once. The leading ten clones occupy 3.9% of the sample.

The CDR3 goes from the cysteine to the phenylalanine over 16 residues. Only the CDR3 portion is preserved as DNA: 48 bases, with reading frame beginning at the first base. The germline V gene (reference sequence) yields SEHNR for CDR1 and FQNEAQ for CDR2. The cohort was made up of approximately 670 healthy bone marrow donors. At the time of sampling, every cohort member was nominally healthy, though immune exposures that went unrecorded were likely present. The donor tested CMV seronegative, placing the donor among the 350 or so seronegative members of the cohort. Every donor gave a peripheral blood sample, and the peripheral blood mononuclear cells from that sample were used for TCR beta sequencing. Genomic DNA extraction from the blood cell samples was performed with the Qiagen DNeasy Blood Extraction Kit.

This TCR was sampled from a man between 18 and 35 years old in good health and CMV-seronegative. What was sequenced was PBMCs. The chain is made from TRBV7-9 and TRBJ1-2, with TRBD1 as a weak D call on 6 bases. The CDR3 region has the sequence CASSPQSGRGNYVYTF. The sequenced DNA is TGTGCCAGCAGCCCGCAATCTGGCAGGGGTAACTATGTCTACACCTTC.